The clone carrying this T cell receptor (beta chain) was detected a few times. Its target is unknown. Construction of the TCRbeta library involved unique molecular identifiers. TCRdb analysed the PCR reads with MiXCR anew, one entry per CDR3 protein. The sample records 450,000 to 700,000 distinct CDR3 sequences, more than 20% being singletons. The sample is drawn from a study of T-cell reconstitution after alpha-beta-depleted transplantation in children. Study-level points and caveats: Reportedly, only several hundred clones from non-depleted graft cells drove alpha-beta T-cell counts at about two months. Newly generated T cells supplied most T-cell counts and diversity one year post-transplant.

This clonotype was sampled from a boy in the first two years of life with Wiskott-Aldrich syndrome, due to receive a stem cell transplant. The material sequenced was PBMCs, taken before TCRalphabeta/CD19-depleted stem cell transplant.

The CDR3 loop reads CASSLLTSRVYEQFF. The CDR3 DNA follows: TGCGCCAGCAGCTTACTGACTAGTCGGGTTTATGAGCAGTTCTTC. V and J are TRBV5-1 and TRBJ2-1, with a possible D match to TRBD2 (6 bases). With 2 bases removed from V and 8 bases from J, the gap between germline ends came to 17 bases. In germline, CDR1 is SGHRS, CDR2 YFSETQ. This CDR3 is built from 15 residues. The complete variable domain, with remaining parts taken from reference TRBV5-1 and TRBJ2-1, reads KAGVTQTPRYLIKTRGQQVTLSCSPISGHRSVSWYQQTPGQGLQFLFEYFSETQRNKGNFPGRFSGRQFSNSRSEMNVSTLELGDSALYLCASSLLTSRVYEQFFGPGTRLTVL.